A selection of T cell receptor beta chains follows, all from one sample in a study of beta chain features in type 1 diabetes. Repertoires were generated with immunoSEQ multiplex PCR, while TCRdb's copy carries only in-frame clones and drops some. The sample consists of about 160,000 clones, roughly 65% of them appearing once. The sample comprised naive CD4+ T cells from blood. These receptors came from a man aged 30 to 45 with type 1 diabetes. Each CDR3 is given with its conserved first and last residue. The D gene is left open where the match is weak. The listing skips clone size in some rows; elsewhere it reads once, few, many or a size class.

abundance,v_gene,j_gene,d_gene,CDR3nt,CDR3aa
NA,TRBV7-2,TRBJ1-6,NA,TGTGCCAGCAGCTCCTATGGGGCAGGGAGAGGTTCACCCCTCCACTTT,CASSSYGAGRGSPLHF
NA,TRBV7-2,TRBJ2-2,TRBD1,TGTGCCAGCAGCTCAGGACAGGGGGACACCGGGGAGCTGTTTTTT,CASSSGQGDTGELFF
NA,TRBV27,TRBJ2-3,NA,TGTGCCAGCAGTTTGGCAGGGGACAATACGCAGTATTTT,CASSLAGDNTQYF
NA,TRBV18,TRBJ2-7,NA,TGTGCCAGCTCACCTCAGACCTACGAGCAGTACTTC,CASSPQTYEQYF
few,TRBV7-9,TRBJ2-3,TRBD1,TGTGCCAGCACCTTGACAGGGGGTGCCACAGATACGCAGTATTTT,CASTLTGGATDTQYF
few,TRBV13,TRBJ1-1,NA,TGTGCCAGCAGCTTAGAAGATCGGAACACTGAAGCTTTCTTT,CASSLEDRNTEAFF
NA,TRBV9,TRBJ2-7,NA,TGTGCCAGCAGCGTAGGGCCCGACAGCAGCTCCTACGAGCAGTACTTC,CASSVGPDSSSYEQYF
NA,TRBV7-2,TRBJ2-1,NA,TGTGCCAGCAGCTTAGCAGGGGCGAGCTCCTACAATGAGCAGTTCTTC,CASSLAGASSYNEQFF
NA,TRBV29-1,TRBJ2-7,NA,TGCAGCGTCGTCCGGGACAACTCCTACGAGCAGTACTTC,CSVVRDNSYEQYF
NA,TRBV5-1,TRBJ2-3,NA,TGCGCCAGCAGCCCAGGGGTGAGCACAGATACGCAGTATTTT,CASSPGVSTDTQYF
NA,TRBV14,TRBJ2-7,TRBD2,TGTGCCAGCAGCCCGGCGGGACTAGCGGGGAGCCAGCAGTACTTC,CASSPAGLAGSQQYF
once,TRBV23-1,TRBJ1-1,NA,TGCGCCAGCAGCCCCCGGTTCAGGGGCTGGAACACTGAAGCTTTCTTT,CASSPRFRGWNTEAFF
NA,TRBV7-2,TRBJ1-1,TRBD1,TGTGCCAGCAGCTTACAGGGGGCCGGGAACACTGAAGCTTTCTTT,CASSLQGAGNTEAFF
NA,TRBV25-1,TRBJ1-4,NA,TGTGCCAGCAGTACCACGGGGCACGAAAAACTGTTTTTT,CASSTTGHEKLFF
NA,TRBV5-1,TRBJ2-7,NA,TGCGCCAGCAGCTTGGCATTCCGAGGCATAAGCTACGAGCAGTACTTC,CASSLAFRGISYEQYF
few,TRBV29-1,TRBJ2-7,TRBD1,TGCAGCGTCGAAAGGGACAGGGCCTACGAGCAGTACTTC,CSVERDRAYEQYF
NA,TRBV18,TRBJ2-2,TRBD1,TGTGCCAGCTCACTACTGGACAGGCACACCGGGGAGCTGTTTTTT,CASSLLDRHTGELFF
NA,TRBV11-3,TRBJ2-5,NA,TGTGCCAGCAGCGAAGGGTTGGGTGGGGAGACCCAGTACTTC,CASSEGLGGETQYF
NA,TRBV25-1,TRBJ2-5,TRBD1,TGTGCCAGCAGTGGCGTAGGGGGCTGGGAGACCCAGTACTTC,CASSGVGGWETQYF
NA,TRBV16,TRBJ2-7,NA,TGTGCCAGCAGCCAATCCAACGGCTACGAGCAGTACTTC,CASSQSNGYEQYF
NA,TRBV29-1,TRBJ2-7,NA,TGCAGCGTTGAGTTCTTGGGCGACGAGCAGTACTTC,CSVEFLGDEQYF
NA,TRBV29-1,TRBJ2-1,TRBD1,TGCAGCGGGGACAGGGGGCATGAGCAGTTCTTC,CSGDRGHEQFF
NA,TRBV29-1,TRBJ1-2,NA,TGCAGCGTTGTCCCCGAGGGTTGGCTCGGTGGCTACACCTTC,CSVVPEGWLGGYTF
NA,TRBV9,TRBJ2-3,NA,TGTGCCAGCAGCGTAGTGGGAGATACGCAGTATTTT,CASSVVGDTQYF
NA,TRBV18,TRBJ2-5,NA,TGTGCCAGCTCACCACCTGCGAGCGTGGGAGAGACCCAGTACTTC,CASSPPASVGETQYF
NA,TRBV28,TRBJ2-2,NA,TGTGCCAGCAGCCCCCAACCACTTCCAAACACCGGGGAGCTGTTTTTT,CASSPQPLPNTGELFF
NA,TRBV29-1,TRBJ2-5,NA,TGCAGCGAGACAGGTCCTGGCGGGACCCAGTACTTC,CSETGPGGTQYF
few,TRBV9,TRBJ2-5,NA,TGTGCCAGCAGCGTAGCGTTGACAGCTAAAGAGACCCAGTACTTC,CASSVALTAKETQYF
NA,TRBV28,TRBJ2-3,NA,TGTGCCAGCAGTTCTTCAGGCACAGATACGCAGTATTTT,CASSSSGTDTQYF
NA,TRBV6-5,TRBJ2-1,NA,TGTGCCAGCAGGCGAGGGGGAGGCAATGAGCAGTTCTTC,CASRRGGGNEQFF
NA,TRBV2,TRBJ2-3,TRBD1,TGTGCCAGCAGCGGGACAGGGCGAGCAGATACGCAGTATTTT,CASSGTGRADTQYF
NA,TRBV30,TRBJ1-2,NA,TGTGCCTGGAGGTCCACTTACTATGGCTACACCTTC,CAWRSTYYGYTF
NA,TRBV30,TRBJ2-7,NA,TGTGCCTGGAGTGCGAGGGACTTCTACTACGAGCAGTACTTC,CAWSARDFYYEQYF